The following is a T cell receptor (beta chain) sequence with its context. From its re-call of the 5' RACE reads, TCRdb lists each CDR3 protein once, without DNA. The sample totals a few hundred thousand distinct CDR3 sequences; its top ten clones hold 2.5% to 3%. This sample was included in a study of monozygotic twins with inflammatory bowel disease. Sequencing used blood. This TCR was recovered from a human donor with ulcerative colitis or Crohn's disease, or a healthy co-twin of an affected twin (not recorded which).

CDR3: CASSLTTGINQPQHF. This chain joins TRBV5-1 and TRBJ1-5; TCRdb returns TRBD1, unconfirmable since there is no DNA. Germline assignment: CDR1 SGHRS and CDR2 YFSETQ. The CDR3 has 15 amino acids.